This T cell receptor (beta chain) was sequenced during a study of post-analysis software for immune sequencing data. Study as a whole: Secondary progressive, relapsing-remitting and progressive-relapsing multiple sclerosis were among the included disease courses.

Study findings and constraints: When the samples were clustered directly with F measure, those that had been prepared in the same batch showed strong co-clustering. In multiple sclerosis, normalized Chao1 diversity was significantly below that of controls. Roughly 5 TRBV segments (TRBV5-6, TRBV5-1 and TRBV20-1 among them) occurred more frequently in patients than in controls.

As to this clonotype: Its antigen is still unknown.

Germline lookup yields CDR1 SGHTA and CDR2 FQGNSA. Trimming removed 4 bases at V and 4 bases at J, with 7 bases between. This CDR3 region has 12 residues. TCR beta libraries were prepared from cDNA with unique molecular identifiers. TCRdb passed the PCR reads through MiXCR, listing each CDR3 protein once. The sample includes fewer than 900,000 distinct CDR3 sequences, more than 45% of them seen just once. The TCR comes from a girl aged 10 to 17 with multiple sclerosis. Sequenced input: blood. The chain has TRBV7-2 and TRBJ2-5; D unresolved. As DNA, the CDR3 is TGTGCCAGCAGCTACTATCCAGAGACCCAGTACTTC. Its translation is CASSYYPETQYF. Together with reference TRBV7-2 and TRBJ2-5, the CDR3 gives the full variable domain: GAGVSQSPSNKVTEKGKDVELRCDPISGHTALYWYRQSLGQGLEFLIYFQGNSAPDKSGLPSDRFSAERTGGSVSTLTIQRTQQEDSAVYLCASSYYPETQYFGPGTRLLVL.